Below, 19 T cell receptor beta chains from the same sample are listed, as sequenced in a study of siplizumab effects on memory and regulatory T cells. This table comes from immunoSEQ multiplex PCR, and its TCRdb copy is limited to in-frame clones, with some not included. The table shows 6,500 to 8,500 clones, with 65% to 70% occurring only once. Material for sequencing was effector memory CD8+ T cells sorted from blood. Subset specified: unstimulated CD8+ effector memory T cells. The receptor source for this set is a human donor in good health.

V is TRBV30 and J is TRBJ2-7, with 14 bases matching TRBD2. From germline, CDR1 is GTSNPN and CDR2 SVGIG (reference sequence). This CDR3 is 14 amino acids long. Trimming cost V 3 bases and J 5 bases; bases outside gene matches: 3. In DNA form, the CDR3 reads TGTGCCTGGAGGGGACTAGCGGGAGTGAACGAGCAGTACTTC. It yields the protein CAWRGLAGVNEQYF.

The V gene is TRBV19, the J gene TRBJ2-1, with 11 bases matching TRBD2. After removal of 6 bases from V and 2 bases from J, the junction contained 6 bases not matched to a gene. This CDR3 region has 16 residues. The germline CDR1 and CDR2 sequences are LNHDA and SQIVND (reference sequence). In nucleotides, the CDR3 is TGTGCCAGTAGGCTCGGGACTAGCGGCGCCTACAATGAGCAGTTCTTC. This encodes CASRLGTSGAYNEQFF.

The genes are TRBV7-1 and TRBJ1-2; TRBD1 might be the D (6 bases). TRBV7-1 is an open reading frame, and its role is uncertain. There are 15 residues in the CDR3. Trimming stripped 4 bases from V and 0 bases from J, with 12 bases between. CDR3 region: CASSLYGGPNYGYTF. CDR3 nucleotides: TGTGCCAGCAGCTTATACGGGGGCCCTAACTATGGCTACACCTTC.

The chain joins TRBV28 to TRBJ1-5; D possibly corresponds to TRBD1 (5 bases). V shed 6 bases and J shed 3 bases, with 12 bases lying between them. The CDR3 length is 14 residues. Germline-derived CDR1 and CDR2 are MDHEN and SYDVKM. In DNA, the CDR3 is TGTGCCAGCAGATCGACAGAGCACAATCAGCCCCAGCATTTT. Residues: CASRSTEHNQPQHF.

The chain recombines TRBV5-4 with TRBJ2-5; TRBD2 agrees at 10 bases. CDR1 and CDR2 from the germline V gene are SGHNT and YYREEE (reference sequence). Trimming took 2 bases from V and 5 from J; bases not matched to a gene: 3. The CDR3 length is 14 residues. The CDR3 nucleotides read TGTGCCAGCAGCTTAGGGACTAGCGTGGAGACCCAGTACTTC. Encoded protein: CASSLGTSVETQYF.

DNA for the CDR3: TGTGCCAGCAGCTTAATGGCCACAGATACGCAGTATTTT. Translating gives CASSLMATDTQYF. V is TRBV7-3 and J is TRBJ2-3; D gene ambiguous. Germline CDR1 SGHTA, CDR2 FQGTGA. The CDR3 runs to 13 residues. Trimming shortened V by 1 base and J by 2 bases, and 4 bases separated the two germline ends.

The chain combines TRBV6-4 with TRBJ1-5; no reliable D call. V was pared by 4 bases and J by 1 base, with 5 bases between. From germline, CDR1 is MRHNA and CDR2 SNTAGT. This CDR3 is 13 amino acids long. The CDR3 sequence is CASSAGSNQPQHF. The CDR3 coding sequence is TGTGCCAGCAGTGCCGGGAGCAATCAGCCCCAGCATTTT.

A word on this clone: The sample has other DNA sequences that encode this CDR3 too. The rearrangement joins TRBV11-3 to TRBJ1-6, with no clear D. Trimming removed 1 base at V and 7 bases at J, with 8 bases between. This CDR3 region has 14 residues. CDR1 and CDR2 (germline): SGHNT, YENEEA. Here the CDR3 reads CASSLGAANSPLHF. The CDR3 DNA reads TGTGCCAGCAGCTTAGGGGCGGCCAATTCACCCCTCCACTTT. Full variable domain (rest looked up from reference TRBV11-3 and TRBJ1-6): EAGVVQSPRYKIIEKKQPVAFWCNPISGHNTLYWYLQNLGQGPELLIRYENEEAVDDSQLPKDRFSAERLKGVDSTLKIQPAELGDSAVYLCASSLGAANSPLHFGNGTRLTVT.

The V and J genes are TRBV2 and TRBJ1-5, with no clear D. CDR3 size: 15 residues. V was trimmed by 0 bases and J by 9 bases, leaving 15 bases between them. Germline-derived CDR1 and CDR2 are SNHLY and FYNNEI. CDR3 sequence: CASSEAYGSYGPQHF. The CDR3 DNA reads TGTGCCAGCAGTGAAGCTTATGGTTCTTACGGGCCCCAGCATTTT.

By its share, this clone is medium-sized. The chain couples TRBV27 to TRBJ2-7; 10 bases map to TRBD1. V was pared by 4 bases and J by 6 bases, with 12 bases of the junction left unmatched. Germline V CDR1 and CDR2: MNHEY, SMNVEV (reference sequence). The CDR3 has 16 residues. The CDR3 sequence is CASSYTLGTGALEQYF. Here the CDR3 DNA reads TGTGCCAGCAGTTACACCCTCGGGACAGGGGCACTCGAGCAGTACTTC.

The V call is TRBV18, the J call TRBJ1-3; no clear D gene. CDR3 length equals 13 residues. V dropped 4 bases and J dropped 10 bases, with 14 bases sitting between them. Germline lookup yields CDR1 KGHSH and CDR2 LQKENI. CDR3 in DNA: TGTGCCAGCTCACTCGGCGGGCTGGAAACCATATATTTT. This sequence encodes CASSLGGLETIYF.

In regard to this clone: Relative to the germline gene, one junction end is altered; a read error may explain this. The chain recombines TRBV6-1 with TRBJ2-7; D possibly corresponds to TRBD1 (5 bases). This CDR3 comprises 11 residues. CDR1 MNHNS and CDR2 SASEGT come from the germline V gene. The CDR3 DNA follows: TGTGCCAGCAGTTATTGGGCAGGGAAAGGCTTC. Translated, it gives CASSYWAGKGF.

There are a few counts of this clone. The chain combines TRBV6-4 with TRBJ2-2; D remains ambiguous. Per the germline V gene, CDR1 is MRHNA and CDR2 is SNTAGT. V shed 2 bases and J shed 7 bases, with 8 bases lying between them. The CDR3 has 13 residues. The CDR3 region is CASSDRDGGELFF. The CDR3 DNA sequence: TGTGCCAGCAGTGACAGGGATGGCGGGGAGCTGTTTTTT.

J is TRBJ2-6 and V is TRBV25-1; D not resolved. V was cut by 7 bases and J by 3 bases, with 4 bases left in between. Germline V CDR1 and CDR2: MGHDK, SYGVNS. The CDR3 loop spans 12 amino acids. The CDR3, as DNA: TGTGCCAGCACAGGTGGGGCCAACGTCCTGACTTTC. Translating gives CASTGGANVLTF.

V usage is TRBV30 and J usage is TRBJ2-2; D gene unclear. V was shortened by 2 bases and J by 7 bases, with 5 bases between the two germline ends. The germline CDR1 and CDR2 sequences are GTSNPN and SVGIG (reference sequence). There are 11 residues in the CDR3. CDR3 nucleotide sequence: TGTGCCTGGAGTCCGGGCGGGGAGCTGTTTTTT. As protein: CAWSPGGELFF.

In this sample, this clone turned up a few times. The rearrangement joins TRBV6-1 to TRBJ2-5; 8 nucleotides line up with TRBD2. The CDR3 spans 14 residues. After removal of 11 bases from V and 1 base from J, the junction contained 9 bases not matched to a gene. Germline V gives CDR1 MNHNS, CDR2 SASEGT. CDR3 sequence reads: CAGGGLAGQETQYF. CDR3 bases: TGTGCCGGGGGGGGGCTAGCGGGCCAAGAGACCCAGTACTTC.

This clone came up a few times. The rearrangement joins TRBV27 to TRBJ2-7, with a possible D match to TRBD2 (5 bases). CDR1 is MNHEY, CDR2 SMNVEV, per germline (reference sequence). The CDR3 extends over 15 amino acids. V was shortened by 3 bases and J by 5 bases, with 17 bases between the two germline ends. This CDR3 is CASSFGNPMLDEQYF. The DNA of the CDR3 is TGTGCCAGCAGTTTCGGGAACCCTATGCTGGACGAGCAGTACTTC.

The chain joins TRBV13 to TRBJ1-4, with 10 bases fitting TRBD1. After removal of 2 bases from V and 0 bases from J, the junction contained 3 bases not matched to a gene. The CDR3 length is 17 residues. The germline gives CDR1 PRHDT, CDR2 FYEKMQ (reference sequence). As DNA, the CDR3 is TGTGCCAGCAGCTTAAAGGGACAGGGGTCAACTAATGAAAAACTGTTTTTT. Its protein product is CASSLKGQGSTNEKLFF.

The genes are TRBV11-2 and TRBJ1-1; TRBD1 is a possible D gene (5 bases). Trimming removed 4 bases at V and 1 base at J, with 7 bases between. The germline V gene encodes CDR1 SGHAT and CDR2 FQNNGV. The CDR3 loop spans 13 amino acids. DNA for the CDR3: TGTGCCAGCAGCTCGGGACCGAACACTGAAGCTTTCTTT. Amino acid sequence: CASSSGPNTEAFF. Full variable domain (outside the CDR3, taken from reference TRBV11-2 and TRBJ1-1): EAGVAQSPRYKIIEKRQSVAFWCNPISGHATLYWYQQILGQGPKLLIQFQNNGVVDDSQLPKDRFSAERLKGVDSTLKIQPAKLEDSAVYLCASSSGPNTEAFFGQGTRLTVV.